Listed here are 25 T cell receptor beta chains from one sample, sequenced in a study of neoadjuvant anti-PD-1 for oral cavity cancer. Here immunoSEQ multiplex PCR was the method, and the copy in TCRdb shows in-frame clones only, minus some. The repertoire holds about 7,100 clones, with 50% to 75% as singletons. Material: tumor tissue, obtained before nivolumab (anti-PD-1) treatment. These receptors were collected from a person aged 40 to 85 with oral cavity squamous cell carcinoma.

V and J are TRBV2 and TRBJ2-1; no clear D. V lost 4 bases and J 5 bases, leaving 3 bases between the germline ends. CDR3 length: 11 residues. Looked up from germline, CDR1 is SNHLY and CDR2 is FYNNEI. In DNA form, the CDR3 reads TGTGCCAGCAGTGTAAACAATGAGCAGTTCTTC. Its translation is CASSVNNEQFF.

The chain recombines TRBV9 with TRBJ2-2; no clear D. Germline CDR1 SGDLS, CDR2 YYNGEE. Trimming took 0 bases from V and 2 from J, leaving 8 bases between them. The CDR3 is 15 residues long. DNA of the CDR3: TGTGCCAGCAGCGTAGACCTCCGCAACACCGGGGAGCTGTTTTTT. Encoded protein: CASSVDLRNTGELFF.

This clone was counted between two and nine times. V is TRBV27 and J is TRBJ2-6, with D possibly being TRBD1 or TRBD2 (5 bases each). Germline V CDR1 and CDR2: MNHEY, SMNVEV (reference sequence). With 6 bases removed from V and 1 base from J, the gap between germline ends came to 16 bases. The CDR3 runs 17 residues. CDR3 bases: TGTGCCAGCAGGAGAGGGACCTATGAATCTGGGGCCAACGTCCTGACTTTC. Encoded protein: CASRRGTYESGANVLTF.

The chain combines TRBV28 with TRBJ2-1, with D possibly being TRBD1 (5 bases). Germline CDR1 MDHEN, CDR2 SYDVKM. The V end was cut by 8 bases, the J end by 0 bases, with 14 bases between. The CDR3 loop spans 15 amino acids. CDR3 nucleotides: TGTGCCAGCGAAGTACAGGTTAGCTCCTACAATGAGCAGTTCTTC. It yields the protein CASEVQVSSYNEQFF.

The J gene is TRBJ2-3, the V gene TRBV4-2, with TRBD2 identical over 10 bases. This CDR3 spans 15 amino acids. V shed 0 bases and J 4 bases; nucleotides not matched to a gene: 1. Germline V gives CDR1 LGHNA, CDR2 YNFKEQ. The CDR3 sequence: CASSQESGRADTQYF. CDR3 sequence (DNA): TGTGCCAGCAGCCAAGAAAGCGGGAGGGCAGATACGCAGTATTTT.

This chain links TRBV6-1 with TRBJ2-7; possibly TRBD2 for D (5 bases). The CDR3 consists of 14 residues. Per germline, CDR1 MNHNS and CDR2 SASEGT. Trimming stripped 0 bases from V and 3 bases from J, with 9 bases between. The CDR3 bases are TGTGCCAGCAGTGAAGCGGAAGGACTCTACGAGCAGTACTTC. The encoded protein is CASSEAEGLYEQYF.

This clone appeared a single time. The rearrangement joins TRBV2 to TRBJ2-1; 8 bases fit TRBD2. The CDR3 has 16 amino acids. Germline loops: CDR1 SNHLY, CDR2 FYNNEI. V lost 6 bases, J lost 2 bases, and 9 bases stayed unmatched. CDR3 DNA sequence: TGTGCCAGCAGACCTAGAGGGACTAGTGCCTACAATGAGCAGTTCTTC. It yields the protein CASRPRGTSAYNEQFF.

V usage is TRBV28 and J usage is TRBJ2-1; 9 positions agree with TRBD1. V was clipped by 2 bases and J by 13 bases; unmatched bases: 3. The V gene's germline CDR1 is MDHEN and CDR2 SYDVKM. CDR3 length: 12 residues. The CDR3 is CASSLGTGRQFF. The CDR3 DNA sequence: TGTGCCAGCAGTTTAGGGACAGGGCGACAGTTCTTC. Combining the CDR3 with reference TRBV28 and TRBJ2-1 gives the whole variable domain DVKVTQSSRYLVKRTGEKVFLECVQDMDHENMFWYRQDPGLGLRLIYFSYDVKMKEKGDIPEGYSVSREKKERFSLILESASTNQTSMYLCASSLGTGRQFFGPGTRLTVL.

The chain recombines TRBV28 with TRBJ2-5; D is unclear. This CDR3 has 14 residues. CDR1 and CDR2 (germline): MDHEN, SYDVKM. V was clipped by 6 bases and J by 3 bases, with 14 bases between them. CDR3 DNA: TGTGCCAGCAGGCAGCAGGTCTTCGAAGAGACCCAGTACTTC. Its protein product is CASRQQVFEETQYF. Full variable domain (outside the CDR3, taken from reference TRBV28 and TRBJ2-5): DVKVTQSSRYLVKRTGEKVFLECVQDMDHENMFWYRQDPGLGLRLIYFSYDVKMKEKGDIPEGYSVSREKKERFSLILESASTNQTSMYLCASRQQVFEETQYFGPGTRLLVL.

The chain uses TRBV28 and TRBJ1-2; D remains unclear. This CDR3 has 12 residues. The V gene's germline CDR1 is MDHEN and CDR2 SYDVKM. Trimming left V 9 bases short and J 5 bases short, with 13 bases between. The CDR3 reads CASLPGQYGYTF. In DNA, the CDR3 is TGTGCCAGTTTACCCGGGCAGTATGGCTACACCTTC.

This clone is a singleton in its sample. This chain links TRBV6-5 with TRBJ1-5; no firm D call. Trimming removed 6 bases from V and 7 bases from J, with 10 bases in between. Germline V gene data show CDR1 as MNHEY and CDR2 as SVGAGI. The CDR3 is 12 amino acids. CDR3 sequence: CASSRVLQPQHF. The CDR3, as DNA: TGTGCCAGCAGCCGCGTCCTACAGCCCCAGCATTTT.

The chain has TRBV29-1 and TRBJ2-1; D is possibly TRBD1 (5 bases). This CDR3 is 10 amino acids long. Trimming pared 5 bases from V and 7 bases from J, leaving 6 bases between. Germline V gives CDR1 SQVTM, CDR2 ANQGSEA. CDR3 loop: CSVQGNEQFF. The CDR3 DNA reads TGCAGCGTTCAGGGTAATGAGCAGTTCTTC.

The chain uses TRBV10-1 and TRBJ1-1; tentative D call: TRBD1 (6 bases). V was pared by 7 bases and J by 3 bases, with 12 bases between. This CDR3 has 13 residues. The V gene's germline CDR1 is WNHNN and CDR2 SYGVQD (reference sequence). CDR3 DNA: TGCGCCAGCAAGGGGGGCTTAGACACTGAAGCTTTCTTT. It codes for CASKGGLDTEAFF.

The rearrangement joins TRBV5-1 to TRBJ2-5; a weak D match, TRBD2 (6 bases). CDR1 is SGHRS, CDR2 YFSETQ, per germline. V was trimmed by 3 bases and J by 4 bases, leaving 13 bases between them. The CDR3 covers 14 residues. CDR3 amino acids: CASSSGRGGETQYF. Here the CDR3 DNA reads TGCGCCAGCAGCTCCGGCCGGGGAGGAGAGACCCAGTACTTC.

The V gene is TRBV5-1, the J gene TRBJ1-3, with D unclear. This CDR3 region has 14 residues. Trimming took off 0 bases at V and 4 bases at J, with 8 bases between the two ends. Germline values: CDR1 SGHRS, CDR2 YFSETQ. The CDR3 protein is CASSLGTTGNTIYF. The CDR3 nucleotides read TGCGCCAGCAGCTTGGGGACTACCGGAAACACCATATATTTT.

This clone was detected a few times. This sequence joins TRBV27 and TRBJ1-4; 8 nucleotides agree with TRBD1. The germline V gene has CDR1 MNHEY and CDR2 SMNVEV (reference sequence). V lost 5 bases to trimming and J lost 6 bases; unmatched junction nucleotides: 8. The CDR3 consists of 15 residues. CDR3 DNA: TGTGCCAGCAGTCTTAACAGGGGGGCGGATGAAAAACTGTTTTTT. Translating gives CASSLNRGADEKLFF.

This clone showed up just a few times. The rearrangement uses TRBV29-1 and TRBJ1-1, with TRBD1 matching over 8 bases. V shed 4 bases, J shed 4 bases, and the junction held 8 bases outside the gene matches. The CDR3 length is 14 residues. CDR1 is SQVTM, CDR2 ANQGSEA, per germline. Written as DNA, the CDR3 is TGCAGCGTTGCCTTGGGACAGGAGGCCACTGAAGCTTTCTTT. Protein product: CSVALGQEATEAFF.

CDR3 sequence reads: CASSIDGDNYGYTF. CDR3 DNA sequence: TGTGCCAGTAGTATAGACGGAGATAACTATGGCTACACCTTC. The chain employs TRBV19 and TRBJ1-2; D unresolved. Germline loops: CDR1 LNHDA, CDR2 SQIVND (reference sequence). There are 14 residues in the CDR3. Between the trimmed V and J ends, which lost 0 bases and 1 base, there was a span of 6 bases.

In its sample, this clone is medium-sized. The chain employs TRBV6-4 and TRBJ2-1; 10 nucleotides match TRBD1. Germline V gene lookup returns CDR1 MRHNA and CDR2 SNTAGT. This CDR3 is built from 18 residues. Trimming took 5 bases from V and 7 from J; bases not matched to a gene: 17. CDR3 sequence reads: CASSSIVAGTGVANEQFF. CDR3 sequence (DNA): TGTGCCAGCAGTAGCATCGTTGCGGGGACAGGGGTTGCGAATGAGCAGTTCTTC.

This sequence joins TRBV18 and TRBJ1-4; 9 bases match TRBD1. The CDR3 runs to 15 residues. V lost 2 bases and J lost 7; bases outside the gene matches: 5. Looked up from germline, CDR1 is KGHSH and CDR2 is LQKENI. CDR3 in DNA: TGTGCCAGCTCACCAAGGGGACAGGGAGGTGAAAAACTGTTTTTT. Its translation: CASSPRGQGGEKLFF. Full variable domain (rest looked up from reference TRBV18 and TRBJ1-4): NAGVMQNPRHLVRRRGQEARLRCSPMKGHSHVYWYRQLPEEGLKFMVYLQKENIIDESGMPKERFSAEFPKEGPSILRIQQVVRGDSAAYFCASSPRGQGGEKLFFGSGTQLSVL.

The chain uses TRBV29-1 and TRBJ2-1; 10 nucleotides line up with TRBD2. Per the germline V gene, CDR1 is SQVTM and CDR2 is ANQGSEA. The CDR3 is 15 amino acids. V shed 7 bases and J 5 bases; nucleotides not matched to a gene: 11. Here the CDR3 reads CSGPMGLAGDNEQFF. As DNA, the CDR3 is TGCAGCGGCCCAATGGGGCTAGCGGGGGACAATGAGCAGTTCTTC.

V is TRBV29-1 and J is TRBJ1-2; a possible D gene is TRBD1 (6 bases). CDR1 is SQVTM, CDR2 ANQGSEA, per germline. This CDR3 is built from 12 residues. CDR3 in amino acids: CGLRGARYGYTF. The CDR3 DNA reads as TGCGGGTTGAGGGGGGCGCGATATGGCTACACCTTC.

The chain carries TRBV5-1 and TRBJ1-6; maybe TRBD1 (6 bases). The V gene lost 2 bases and the J gene lost 7 bases, with 13 bases spanning the gap. The length of the CDR3 is 15 residues. The germline V gene has CDR1 SGHRS and CDR2 YFSETQ. CDR3 bases: TGCGCCAGCAGCTTAGCAGGGGATCGAAATTCACCCCTCCACTTT. Its translation: CASSLAGDRNSPLHF.

The chain has TRBV5-1 and TRBJ1-1, with D uncertain. Germline V CDR1 and CDR2: SGHRS, YFSETQ. The ends were cut back, 4 bases at V and 3 bases at J, with 16 bases in the middle. There are 15 residues in the CDR3. The CDR3 DNA reads as TGCGCCAGCAGCAGGACGGGCGGATCAGACACTGAAGCTTTCTTT. It is translated as CASSRTGGSDTEAFF.

The chain employs TRBV11-2 and TRBJ2-7; D not certain. This CDR3 is built from 14 residues. Trimming took off 3 bases at V and 4 bases at J, with 13 bases between the two ends. Germline V gene sequence: CDR1 SGHAT, CDR2 FQNNGV. CDR3 loop: CASSLALGRYEQYF. Written as DNA, the CDR3 is TGTGCCAGCAGCTTGGCCCTCGGCAGATACGAGCAGTACTTC.